These T cell receptor beta chains were read from a single sample in a study of shared clonotypes between healthy human individuals. The protocol was immunoSEQ multiplex PCR, while the TCRdb copy is restricted to in-frame clones and leaves out a portion. The sample yields roughly 2,000,000 clones, roughly 95% seen once. The sequencing sample was made of naive CD8+ T cells sorted from blood. The source of these receptors is a young man in good health. CDR3s include the opening cysteine and the closing phenylalanine or tryptophan. The D gene is left open where the match is weak. Size values are once, few and many counts, or a class for expanded clones, and some rows have none.

>-|-|TRBJ1-1|TRBV7-2
TGTGCCAGCAGCTTCGACAGTAGAGCTACTGAAGCTTTCTTT
CASSFDSRATEAFF
>-|-|TRBJ2-7|TRBV7-9
TGTGCCAGCAGCCAGAGCGCCAGGGACGAGCAGTACTTC
CASSQSARDEQYF
>-|-|TRBJ1-1|TRBV5-1
TGCGCCAGCAGCTTGGGAGGGTTGGGTGAAGCTTTCTTT
CASSLGGLGEAFF
>once|-|TRBJ2-2|TRBV6-6
TGTGCCAGCAGCCCCCGGGCAGCAAACACCGGGGAGCTGTTTTTT
CASSPRAANTGELFF
>-|TRBD1|TRBJ2-7|TRBV27
TGTGCCAGCAGTTTAATTCGGGGACAGGGACCCTACGAGCAGTACTTC
CASSLIRGQGPYEQYF
>-|-|TRBJ2-7|TRBV13
TGTGCCAGCAGCCCCGGAGGCGAGCAGTACTTC
CASSPGGEQYF
>-|-|TRBJ1-3|TRBV7-6
TGTGCCAGCAGCCTGGGGCGGGGTGGTGGAAACACCATATATTTT
CASSLGRGGGNTIYF
>-|TRBD2|TRBJ2-1|TRBV4-1
TGCGCCAGCAGCACACAAAGCGGGGGGGCGTTGGAGCAGTTCTTC
CASSTQSGGALEQFF
>once|TRBD2|TRBJ2-3|TRBV11-2
TGTGCCAGCAGCTTCGAAGACGGACTAGCGTCAGATACGCAGTATTTT
CASSFEDGLASDTQYF
>-|-|TRBJ2-7|TRBV7-9
TGTGCCAGCAGCCCGGTGTCTGGTACCTACGAGCAGTACTTC
CASSPVSGTYEQYF
>-|TRBD1|TRBJ1-1|TRBV7-2
TGTGCCAGCAGCTTATGGACAGGGAGGGCGAACACTGAAGCTTTCTTT
CASSLWTGRANTEAFF
>-|TRBD2|TRBJ2-5|TRBV7-7
TGTGCTAGCAGCGCTACTAGCGGGATGCGTGAGACCCAGTACTTC
CASSATSGMRETQYF
>-|TRBD2|TRBJ2-7|TRBV19
TGTGCCAGTAGCATAACCGCGGGGGGCGAGCAGTACTTC
CASSITAGGEQYF
>-|TRBD2|TRBJ2-7|TRBV10-1
TGCGCCAGCAGTGCGGGACTAGCGGGAGGACCCTACGAGCAGTACTTC
CASSAGLAGGPYEQYF
>-|-|TRBJ1-4|TRBV18
TGTGCCAGCTCACCATCAGGGACTAGTGAAAAACTGTTTTTT
CASSPSGTSEKLFF
>-|-|TRBJ2-2|TRBV6-5
TGTGGCAGCAGCTCCACCGGGACCGGGGAGCTGTTTTTT
CGSSSTGTGELFF
>-|-|TRBJ1-6|TRBV5-6
TGTGCCAGCAGCTTGGTCTCTCAGGGCGCAGGAAATTCACCCCTCCACTTT
CASSLVSQGAGNSPLHF
>-|TRBD1|TRBJ1-4|TRBV12-5
TGTGCTAGTGGTTTGCCACAGGGGGGCCTGGTTGAAAAACTGTTTTTT
CASGLPQGGLVEKLFF
>-|TRBD2|TRBJ2-5|TRBV9
TGTGCCAGCAGCCCGGAACTAGCGGGTCCAACTGAGACCCAGTACTTC
CASSPELAGPTETQYF
>-|-|TRBJ1-1|TRBV10-3
TGTGCCATCAGTGAAGGTGGTGTAAGGGGGGCGTCTGAAGCTTTCTTT
CAISEGGVRGASEAFF
>-|-|TRBJ2-1|TRBV10-1
TGCGCCAGCAGTGACGTTGGATACTCCGACAATGAGCAGTTCTTC
CASSDVGYSDNEQFF
>once|-|TRBJ2-7|TRBV10-3
TGTGCCATCAGTGAGACCCGGGACTACGAGCAGTACTTC
CAISETRDYEQYF
>-|-|TRBJ1-2|TRBV13
TGTGCCAGCAGCTCGATAGACCGGGCCCTGGATGGCTACACCTTC
CASSSIDRALDGYTF
>-|-|TRBJ2-7|TRBV7-8
TGTGCCAGCAGCTTAGTTGGGCAGGGCTACGAGCAGTACTTC
CASSLVGQGYEQYF
>-|-|TRBJ2-7|TRBV10-2
TGCGCCAGCAGCCCGTTCCCCCACTACGAGCAGTACTTC
CASSPFPHYEQYF
>-|TRBD2|TRBJ2-1|TRBV13
TGTGCCAGCAGCCCGACTAGCGGGGGGACCTACAATGAGCAGTTCTTC
CASSPTSGGTYNEQFF
>-|TRBD1|TRBJ1-1|TRBV2
TGTGCCAGCAGTCCAGGACAGGGTTCCTCGGCTTTCTTT
CASSPGQGSSAFF
>-|-|TRBJ2-3|TRBV30
TGTGCCTGGAGTACCCTCAGCACAGATACGCAGTATTTT
CAWSTLSTDTQYF
>-|-|TRBJ1-1|TRBV27
TGTGCCAGCAGTTTGAATGGGGACCTCTACACTGAAGCTTTCTTT
CASSLNGDLYTEAFF